This TCR beta chain originates from a study of T cells in Graves' hyperthyroidism and ophthalmopathy (dated by TCRdb to about 2019). Some background on the complete study: Peripheral blood samples were taken at the time of initial diagnosis, prior to any treatment. The paper reports TCR Vbeta CDR3 sequencing of some 140 peripheral blood samples: approximately 43 ophthalmopathy, about 75 hyperthyroidism and approximately 17 progressor patients. The 100 or so discovery patients were randomly split 7:3 into training and test sets. Whether ophthalmopathy could be predicted prospectively was tested in an independent validation cohort made up of fewer than 20 hyperthyroidism patients plus 17 patients who later progressed to ophthalmopathy. After sampling, hyperthyroidism patients received methimazole starting at 30 mg daily, and ophthalmopathy patients received high-dose intravenous methylprednisolone. To identify TCR V-J signatures that set the groups apart, the researchers used a discovery cohort of 100 or so patients, made up of around 42 with Graves' ophthalmopathy and some 58 with stable Graves' hyperthyroidism. Thyroid tissue and blood T-cell repertoires from about six Graves' hyperthyroidism patients were also compared in the study. General conclusions and limits of the study: In validation, progression to ophthalmopathy was predicted by the model with 65% to 71% sensitivity and 72.22% specificity, a median of approximately 6.5 months before onset. Most expanded thyroid clonotypes (frequency above 0.001) were also detected in blood, suggesting blood repertoires may reflect thyroid immune responses. A 13 V-J signature model separated ophthalmopathy from stable hyperthyroidism, with 87.88% sensitivity and about 81% specificity in cross-validation and 80%/75% in testing. No statistical method was used to set the sample size in advance, and investigators knew the group allocation.

The TCR beta CDR3 regions were amplified from RNA transcripts. The TCR CDR3 was subjected to a first round of RT-PCR using the HTBI primer set and the Qiagen OneStep RT-PCR kit. Libraries were constructed in a second round of multiplex PCR, after which size selection and purification were carried out. Paired-end sequencing of the libraries was performed with 100 bp reads on an Illumina HiSeq2000. The source study handled its data this way. SOAPnuke was used to process the raw data, with reads discarded if the reads contained adapters or uncalled bases, had a mean Phred below 15, or lacked an exact constant-primer or identifier match. High-quality paired reads were merged with COPE v1.2.5, and unique nucleotide sequences were defined as clonotypes. MiTCR v1.1 was used to align clonotypes to the IMGT TRBV, TRBD and TRBJ reference segments. The analysis included only V-J combinations with a frequency above 0.0001, which together covered about 99% of the repertoires. A TCS score was defined as the ratio of F50 (clonal expansion) to E x V (chaos), with BLOSUM62-based TCRdist applied between CDR3 peptides within each V-J. Welch's t-statistics and random forest reduced approximately 520 V-J features to under 15, which were used in a naive Bayes classifier (R e1071). TCRdb took the public reads, trimmed them with fastp at Q25, ran MiXCR for clone calling and kept in-frame beta chains. Each entry is one CDR3 protein sequence, shown with its most common DNA and genes. TCRdb's processing, not the authors' own work, is the source of the V and J calls. The sample table records hundreds of thousands of distinct CDR3 sequences; approximately 14% of these occur just once. Of the sample, almost 8% falls within the top ten clones.

Stable Graves' hyperthyroidism was defined as no progression to ophthalmopathy during 18 months of follow-up. The hyperthyroidism patients were between 18 and 65 years old and newly diagnosed, with a disease duration of less than 2 months. Patients with uncontrolled infections, other autoimmune diseases, pregnancy or lactation were excluded. Diagnoses relied on clinical symptoms, serum thyroxine and TRAb, thyroid ultrasound and orbital computed tomography. PBMCs were separated from roughly 10 ml of fresh peripheral blood using Ficoll-Paque density gradient centrifugation. Trizol reagent was used to extract total RNA, and RNA quality was then checked on an Agilent 2100 Bioanalyzer. Of note for this clonotype: Its antigen specificity is not known. There are no base qualities to consult, and no much larger clone falls within one base.

Cut back by 0 bases and 7 bases, the V and J ends lie 19 bases apart. CDR3 length: 16 amino acids, cysteine to phenylalanine. The CDR3 DNA has 48 bases and is translated from base 1. For CDR1 and CDR2, the germline V gene lists SGDLS and YYNGEE. This receptor was identified in a woman younger than 35 with Graves' hyperthyroidism. The material sequenced was blood. The rearranged chain carries TRBV9 and TRBJ1-2; TRBD1 is possibly the D segment (6 matching bases). For the CDR3, the sequence is CASSVEEGVTGTGYTF. The base sequence is TGTGCCAGCAGCGTAGAGGAGGGGGTGACAGGTACTGGCTACACCTTC. Joined to the reference TRBV9 and TRBJ1-2 proteins, this CDR3 gives the full variable domain: DSGVTQTPKHLITATGQRVTLRCSPRSGDLSVYWYQQSLDQGLQFLIQYYNGEERAKGNILERFSAQQFPDLHSELNLSSLELGDSALYFCASSVEEGVTGTGYTFGSGTRLTVV.